This TCR beta chain is from a study of T cells in Graves' hyperthyroidism and ophthalmopathy. This clonotype was counted at least ten times. Germline CDR1 is DFQATT and CDR2 is SNEGSKA (reference sequence). The CDR3 loop spans 14 amino acids. The V and J ends lost 3 bases and 6 bases, in that order; junction bases with no gene match: 10. The source material, RNA transcripts, was used to amplify TCR beta CDR3 regions. In the first-round RT-PCR of the TCR CDR3, the HTBI primer set was used. One entry per CDR3 protein, called by TCRdb with MiXCR from the multiplex PCR reads. The sample has more than 500,000 distinct CDR3 sequences, 40% to 55% seen once; the top ten hold about 45%.

Specimen: peripheral blood or thyroid tissue (not recorded which). The origin of this receptor is an adult woman with Graves' disease, either hyperthyroidism or ophthalmopathy (not recorded which). The rearrangement joins TRBV20-1 to TRBJ2-7, with 8 bases that match TRBD1. CDR3: CSASLGQGGTEQYF. CDR3 DNA: TGCAGTGCTAGCTTAGGACAGGGCGGTACCGAGCAGTACTTC.